The rows below give T cell receptor beta chains drawn from one sample of a study of shared clonotypes between healthy human individuals. TCRdb's table, derived via immunoSEQ multiplex PCR, lists solely in-frame clones and lacks some. The table has around 980,000 clones, around three quarters seen once. The sample consisted of memory CD4+ T cells from PBMCs. The receptors shown here come from a man aged 18 to 35 in good health. Some clones in this sample may be carry-over from other donors' samples. The CDR3 runs from the conserved cysteine through the conserved F or W. The order of the fields is V gene, J gene, clone size, D gene, CDR3 DNA, CDR3 protein. A D gene is named only where the DNA matches it firmly. For some rows the clone size is stated as once, few or many, or as a class when expanded; others skip it.

>TRBV28|TRBJ1-1|NA|NA
TGTGCCAGCAGTCCTCGGCAGAAAGCTTTCTTT
CASSPRQKAFF
>TRBV19|TRBJ1-1|once|NA
TGTGCCAGTAGTATAGGAGGCAGGGCCACTGAAGCTTTCTTT
CASSIGGRATEAFF
>TRBV9|TRBJ2-3|NA|NA
TGTGCCAGCAGCGTAGTGGGCGGATACACAGATACGCAGTATTTT
CASSVVGGYTDTQYF
>TRBV2|TRBJ2-3|NA|TRBD2
TGTGCCAGCAAGAGGGGACTAGCGGGGACAGATACGCAGTATTTT
CASKRGLAGTDTQYF
>TRBV5-8|TRBJ1-5|NA|NA
TGTGCCAGCAGCCCCGGCCCAGGGAGCAATCAGCCCCAGCATTTT
CASSPGPGSNQPQHF
>TRBV5-6|TRBJ2-2|NA|NA
TGTGCCAGCAGCTTGGAACTCCACACCGGGGAGCTGTTTTTT
CASSLELHTGELFF
>TRBV29-1|TRBJ1-2|many|NA
TGCAGCGCCGATACCCCTGGCGGGGTTGGTGGCTACACCTTC
CSADTPGGVGGYTF
>TRBV7-2|TRBJ2-7|NA|NA
TGTGCCAGCACTCCAGACAGGTCTTTGACCTACGAGCAGTACTTC
CASTPDRSLTYEQYF
>TRBV5-1|TRBJ1-5|NA|NA
TGCGCCAGCAGCCAGGGACATGAGGGGCAGCCCCAGCATTTT
CASSQGHEGQPQHF
>TRBV6-1|TRBJ2-7|NA|NA
TGTGCCAGCTGCACATACCACTCCTACGAGCAGTACTTC
CASCTYHSYEQYF
>TRBV5-6|TRBJ2-3|NA|NA
TGTGCCAGCAGCTTGGGCCGTAAGGGAACAGATACGCAGTATTTT
CASSLGRKGTDTQYF
>TRBV2|TRBJ1-3|NA|NA
TGTGCCAGCAGTGAAAGGGGAGCTGGGAACACCATATATTTT
CASSERGAGNTIYF
>TRBV18|TRBJ1-1|NA|NA
TGTGCCAGCTCACCTCGTCAGCAGGGGAGTACTGAAGCTTTCTTT
CASSPRQQGSTEAFF
>TRBV15|TRBJ2-3|NA|NA
TGTGCCACCAGCAGAGGATTGCAGTTACATTCTAGCACAGATACGCAGTATTTT
CATSRGLQLHSSTDTQYF
>TRBV5-8|TRBJ1-1|NA|TRBD1
TGTGCCAGCAGCCTCGACAGGGGAACTGAAGCTTTCTTT
CASSLDRGTEAFF
>TRBV21-1|TRBJ1-3|once|NA
TGTGCCAGCAGTCTTGTAGCCTGTGGCGGCTCTGGAAACACCATATATTTT
CASSLVACGGSGNTIYF
>TRBV7-2|TRBJ2-7|NA|TRBD2
TGTGCCAGCAGCCGAGGAGGGACTAGCGGGAGGGGATCGAGCTACGAGCAGTACTTC
CASSRGGTSGRGSSYEQYF
>TRBV29-1|TRBJ1-1|many|NA
TGCAGCGTTGAAGAGGGGGGGAACACTGAAGCTTTCTTT
CSVEEGGNTEAFF
>TRBV7-8|TRBJ2-5|NA|NA
TGTGCCAGCAGCTTAGTAGGTCAGGCGAACCAAGAGACCCAGTACTTC
CASSLVGQANQETQYF
>TRBV28|TRBJ1-3|NA|NA
TGTGCCAGCAGGTCGGGGGATTCTTCTGGAAACACCATATATTTT
CASRSGDSSGNTIYF
>TRBV27|TRBJ2-1|NA|NA
TGTGCCAGCAGGCCCGGGACTGCCCGCTCCTACAATGAGCAGTTCTTC
CASRPGTARSYNEQFF
>TRBV29-1|TRBJ2-1|NA|NA
TGCAGCGTTTACCGGGAGTTGTACAATGAGCAGTTCTTC
CSVYRELYNEQFF
>TRBV30|TRBJ1-6|NA|NA
TGTGCCTGGATGTCCAGGAGAAATTCACCCCTCCACTTT
CAWMSRRNSPLHF
>TRBV15|TRBJ2-1|NA|NA
TGTGCCACCGAACTAGCAGGTGAGCAGTTCTTC
CATELAGEQFF
>TRBV6-1|TRBJ1-2|NA|TRBD1
TGTGCCAGCAGCGAACAGGGGGACTATGGCTACACCTTC
CASSEQGDYGYTF
>TRBV11-2|TRBJ2-2|once|NA
TGTGCCAGCAGCTTAGGATGGCGGCGAGTGGACACCGGGGAGCTGTTTTTT
CASSLGWRRVDTGELFF
>TRBV7-9|TRBJ1-3|few|TRBD1
TGTGCCAGCAGCTTAGGGGGACAGGGAGACACCATATATTTT
CASSLGGQGDTIYF
>TRBV18|TRBJ2-6|NA|NA
TGTGCCAGCTCACCAACTCAGCGCTCTGGGGCCAACGTCCTGACTTTC
CASSPTQRSGANVLTF
>TRBV2|TRBJ1-5|NA|NA
TGTGCCAGCAGTGGGGGGGGCGGCAATCAGCCCCAGCATTTT
CASSGGGGNQPQHF
>TRBV9|TRBJ1-1|NA|NA
TGTGCCAGCAGCGTAACGGGGTCGAACACTGAAGCTTTCTTT
CASSVTGSNTEAFF